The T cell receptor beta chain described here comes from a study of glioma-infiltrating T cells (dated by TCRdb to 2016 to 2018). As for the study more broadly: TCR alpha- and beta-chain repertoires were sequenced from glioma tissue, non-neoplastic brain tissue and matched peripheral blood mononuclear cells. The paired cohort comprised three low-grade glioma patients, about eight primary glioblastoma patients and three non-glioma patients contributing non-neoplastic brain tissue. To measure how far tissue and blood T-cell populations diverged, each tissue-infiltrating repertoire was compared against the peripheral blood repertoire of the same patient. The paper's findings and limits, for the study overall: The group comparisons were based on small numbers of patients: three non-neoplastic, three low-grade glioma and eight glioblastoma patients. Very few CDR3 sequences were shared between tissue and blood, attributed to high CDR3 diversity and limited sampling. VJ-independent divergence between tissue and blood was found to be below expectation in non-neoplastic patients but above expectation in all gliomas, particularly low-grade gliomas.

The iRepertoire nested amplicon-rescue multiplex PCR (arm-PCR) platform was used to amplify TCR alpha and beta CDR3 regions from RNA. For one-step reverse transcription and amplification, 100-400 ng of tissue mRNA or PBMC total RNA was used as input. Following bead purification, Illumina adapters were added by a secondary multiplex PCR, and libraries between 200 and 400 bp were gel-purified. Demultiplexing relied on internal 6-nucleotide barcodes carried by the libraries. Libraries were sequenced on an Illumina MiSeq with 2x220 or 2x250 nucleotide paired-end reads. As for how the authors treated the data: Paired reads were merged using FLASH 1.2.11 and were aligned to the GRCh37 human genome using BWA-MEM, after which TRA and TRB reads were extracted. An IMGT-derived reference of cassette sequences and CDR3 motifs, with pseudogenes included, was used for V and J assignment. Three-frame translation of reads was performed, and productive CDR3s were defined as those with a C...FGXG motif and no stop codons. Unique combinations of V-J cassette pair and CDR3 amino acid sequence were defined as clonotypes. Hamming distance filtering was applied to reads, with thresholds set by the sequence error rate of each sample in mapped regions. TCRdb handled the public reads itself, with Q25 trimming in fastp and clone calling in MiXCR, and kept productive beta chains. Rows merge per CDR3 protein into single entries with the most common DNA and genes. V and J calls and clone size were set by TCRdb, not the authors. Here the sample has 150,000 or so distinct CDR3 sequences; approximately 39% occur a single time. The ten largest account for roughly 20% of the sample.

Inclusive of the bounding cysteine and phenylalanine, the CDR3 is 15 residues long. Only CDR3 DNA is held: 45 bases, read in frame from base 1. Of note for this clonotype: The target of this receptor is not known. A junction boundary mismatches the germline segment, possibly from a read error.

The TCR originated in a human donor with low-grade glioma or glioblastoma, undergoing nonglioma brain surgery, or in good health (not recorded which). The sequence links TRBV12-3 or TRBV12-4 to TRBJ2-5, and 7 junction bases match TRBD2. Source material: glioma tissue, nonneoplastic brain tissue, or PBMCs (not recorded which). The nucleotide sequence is TGTGCCAGCAGTCTAGCGGTGGGGCGGTCAGAGACCCAGTACTTC. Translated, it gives CASSLAVGRSETQYF.